A selection of T cell receptor beta chains follows, all from one sample in a study of CD8+ T cells in alopecia areata. TCRdb keeps only in-frame clones here, not all; method: immunoSEQ multiplex PCR. The sample has fewer than 250,000 clones, approximately 45% seen once. Sequencing was performed on CD4+ T cells sorted from blood, taken at approximately week 37, from a patient treated with tofacitinib. The receptors were gathered from a human donor with alopecia areata. CDR3s include the opening cysteine and the closing phenylalanine or tryptophan. The order of the fields is V gene, clone size, D gene, J gene, CDR3 protein, CDR3 DNA. A D gene is named only where the DNA matches it firmly. Size tells how often a clone was seen (once, few, many) or the class of an expanded clone, and some rows leave it out.

V: TRBV30; size: .; D: .; J: TRBJ2-3; CDR3: CASSGRGTDTQYF; DNA: TGTGCCTCGAGTGGGAGAGGCACAGATACGCAGTATTTT
V: TRBV29-1; size: .; D: TRBD1; J: TRBJ1-5; CDR3: CSVRGTDNQPQHF; DNA: TGCAGCGTTAGGGGGACAGATAATCAGCCCCAGCATTTT
V: TRBV9; size: few; D: .; J: TRBJ2-2; CDR3: CASSVLGGELFF; DNA: TGTGCCAGCAGCGTCCTCGGCGGGGAGCTGTTTTTT
V: TRBV5-1; size: few; D: .; J: TRBJ2-2; CDR3: CASSLVRRGRTPTGELFF; DNA: TGCGCCAGCAGCTTGGTTAGGAGAGGGCGGACGCCGACCGGGGAGCTGTTTTTT
V: TRBV9; size: .; D: TRBD1; J: TRBJ1-2; CDR3: CASSPRDRGIDGYTF; DNA: TGTGCCAGCAGCCCCCGGGACAGGGGAATCGATGGCTACACCTTC
V: TRBV28; size: many; D: .; J: TRBJ1-5; CDR3: CASSTPVGQSNQPQHF; DNA: TGTGCCAGCAGTACCCCCGTAGGACAGAGCAATCAGCCCCAGCATTTT
V: TRBV19; size: few; D: TRBD2; J: TRBJ2-3; CDR3: CASSRWTSVSPNPAGTDTQYF; DNA: TGTGCCAGTAGTAGGTGGACTAGCGTCTCACCTAACCCAGCGGGCACAGATACGCAGTATTTT
V: TRBV4-2; size: .; D: TRBD1; J: TRBJ1-5; CDR3: CASSQTFSRDRGGQPQHF; DNA: TGTGCCAGCAGCCAAACATTCTCCCGGGACAGGGGTGGACAGCCCCAGCATTTT
V: TRBV7-9; size: .; D: .; J: TRBJ2-5; CDR3: CASSSRGEETQYF; DNA: TGTGCCAGCAGCTCCAGGGGTGAGGAGACCCAGTACTTC
V: TRBV11-1; size: once; D: .; J: TRBJ2-3; CDR3: CASSSRDSTDTQYF; DNA: TGTGCCAGCAGCTCCCGGGACAGCACAGATACGCAGTATTTT
V: TRBV29-1; size: .; D: .; J: TRBJ2-4; CDR3: CSVGGLAKNIQYF; DNA: TGCAGCGTGGGTGGACTAGCCAAAAACATTCAGTACTTC
V: TRBV2; size: .; D: TRBD2; J: TRBJ2-1; CDR3: CASSELASGRLGNEQFF; DNA: TGTGCCAGCAGTGAACTGGCTAGCGGGAGACTTGGCAATGAGCAGTTCTTC
V: TRBV4-3; size: .; D: TRBD2; J: TRBJ2-2; CDR3: CASRQREGRTGELFF; DNA: TGCGCCAGCAGGCAGCGGGAGGGCCGCACCGGGGAGCTGTTTTTT
V: TRBV30; size: .; D: .; J: TRBJ2-3; CDR3: CAWQAGSSTDTQYF; DNA: TGTGCCTGGCAAGCGGGTTCCTCCACAGATACGCAGTATTTT
V: TRBV15; size: few; D: .; J: TRBJ2-3; CDR3: CATSRAGQGRDTQYF; DNA: TGTGCCACCAGCAGAGCAGGACAAGGAAGGGATACGCAGTATTTT